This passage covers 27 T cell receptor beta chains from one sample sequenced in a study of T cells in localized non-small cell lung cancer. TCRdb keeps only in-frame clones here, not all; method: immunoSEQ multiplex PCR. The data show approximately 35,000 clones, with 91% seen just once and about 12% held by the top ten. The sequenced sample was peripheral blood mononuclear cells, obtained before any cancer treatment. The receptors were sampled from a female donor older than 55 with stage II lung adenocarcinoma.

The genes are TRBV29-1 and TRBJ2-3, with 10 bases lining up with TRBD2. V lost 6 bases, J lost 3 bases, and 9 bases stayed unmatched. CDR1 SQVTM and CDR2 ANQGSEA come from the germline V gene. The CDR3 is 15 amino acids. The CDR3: CSVPQSGGGTDTQYF. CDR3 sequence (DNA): TGCAGCGTCCCCCAGAGCGGGGGGGGGACAGATACGCAGTATTTT.

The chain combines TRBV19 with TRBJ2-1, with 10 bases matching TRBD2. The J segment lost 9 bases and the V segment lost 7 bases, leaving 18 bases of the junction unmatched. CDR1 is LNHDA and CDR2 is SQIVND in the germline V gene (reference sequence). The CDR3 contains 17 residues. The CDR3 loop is CASNPGTSELTSGEQFF. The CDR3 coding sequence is TGTGCCAGTAACCCCGGGACTAGCGAACTGACGAGTGGTGAGCAGTTCTTC.

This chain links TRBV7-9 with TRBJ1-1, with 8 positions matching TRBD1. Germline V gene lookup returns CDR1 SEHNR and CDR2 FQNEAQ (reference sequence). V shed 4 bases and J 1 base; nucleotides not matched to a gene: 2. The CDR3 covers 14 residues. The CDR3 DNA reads TGTGCCAGCAGCTCCGGACAGGGGAACACTGAAGCTTTCTTT. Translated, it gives CASSSGQGNTEAFF.

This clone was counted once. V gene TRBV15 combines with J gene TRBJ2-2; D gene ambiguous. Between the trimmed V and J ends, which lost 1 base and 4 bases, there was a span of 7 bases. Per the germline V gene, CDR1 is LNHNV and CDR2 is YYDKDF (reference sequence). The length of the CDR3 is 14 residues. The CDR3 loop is CATSRGQPTGELFF. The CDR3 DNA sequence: TGTGCCACCAGCAGAGGGCAGCCCACCGGGGAGCTGTTTTTT. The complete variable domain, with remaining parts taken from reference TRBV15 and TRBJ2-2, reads DAMVIQNPRYQVTQFGKPVTLSCSQTLNHNVMYWYQQKSSQAPKLLFHYYDKDFNNEADTPDNFQSRRPNTSFCFLDIRSPGLGDTAMYLCATSRGQPTGELFFGEGSRLTVL.

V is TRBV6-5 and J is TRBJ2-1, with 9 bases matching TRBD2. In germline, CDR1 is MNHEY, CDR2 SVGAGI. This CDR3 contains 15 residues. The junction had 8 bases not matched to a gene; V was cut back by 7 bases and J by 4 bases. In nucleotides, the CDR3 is TGTGCCAGCACCCGACTAGCGGAGAGATACAATGAGCAGTTCTTC. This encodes CASTRLAERYNEQFF.

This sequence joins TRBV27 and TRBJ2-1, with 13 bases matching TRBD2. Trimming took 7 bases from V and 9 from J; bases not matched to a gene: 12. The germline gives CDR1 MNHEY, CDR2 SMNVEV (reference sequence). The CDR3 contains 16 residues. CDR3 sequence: CASTPPGLAGAGEQFF. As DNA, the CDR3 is TGTGCCAGCACCCCCCCCGGACTAGCGGGAGCCGGTGAGCAGTTCTTC.

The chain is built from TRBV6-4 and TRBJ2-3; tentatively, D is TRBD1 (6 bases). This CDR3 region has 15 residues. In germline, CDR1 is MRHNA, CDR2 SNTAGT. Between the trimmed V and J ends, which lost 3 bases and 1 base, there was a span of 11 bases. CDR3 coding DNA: TGTGCCAGCAGTGAACAGGGCGTTGGCACAGATACGCAGTATTTT. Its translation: CASSEQGVGTDTQYF.

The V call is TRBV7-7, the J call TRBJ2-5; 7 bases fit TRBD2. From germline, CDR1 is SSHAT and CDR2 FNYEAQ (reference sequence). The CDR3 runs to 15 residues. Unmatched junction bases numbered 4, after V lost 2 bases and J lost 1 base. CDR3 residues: CASSLNPSGQETQYF. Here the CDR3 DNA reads TGTGCCAGCAGCTTAAACCCTAGCGGCCAAGAGACCCAGTACTTC.

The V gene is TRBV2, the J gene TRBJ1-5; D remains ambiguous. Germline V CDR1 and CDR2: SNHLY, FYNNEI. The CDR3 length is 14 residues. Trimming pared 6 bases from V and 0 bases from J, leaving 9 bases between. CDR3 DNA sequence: TGTGCCAGCAGAGGTGGGAATAGCAATCAGCCCCAGCATTTT. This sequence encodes CASRGGNSNQPQHF.

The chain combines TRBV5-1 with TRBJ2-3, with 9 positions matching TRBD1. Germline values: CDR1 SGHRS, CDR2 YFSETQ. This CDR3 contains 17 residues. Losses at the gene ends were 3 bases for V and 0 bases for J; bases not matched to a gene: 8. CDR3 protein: CASSSLGTGPSTDTQYF. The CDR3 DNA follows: TGCGCCAGCAGCTCACTGGGGACAGGGCCTAGCACAGATACGCAGTATTTT.

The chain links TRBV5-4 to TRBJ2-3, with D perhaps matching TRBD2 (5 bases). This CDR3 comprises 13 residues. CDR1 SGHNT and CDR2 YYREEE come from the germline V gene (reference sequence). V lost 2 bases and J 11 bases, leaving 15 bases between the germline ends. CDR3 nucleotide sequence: TGTGCCAGCAGCTTTGGAGGAGAAGGAGAGCAGTATTTT. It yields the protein CASSFGGEGEQYF.

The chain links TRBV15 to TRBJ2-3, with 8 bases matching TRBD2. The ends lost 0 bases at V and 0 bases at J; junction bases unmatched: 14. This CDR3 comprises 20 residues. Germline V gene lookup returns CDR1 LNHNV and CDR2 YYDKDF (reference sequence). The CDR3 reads CATSRDRFLGGGGSTDTQYF. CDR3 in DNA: TGTGCCACCAGCAGAGACCGCTTCTTGGGTGGCGGGGGGAGCACAGATACGCAGTATTTT.

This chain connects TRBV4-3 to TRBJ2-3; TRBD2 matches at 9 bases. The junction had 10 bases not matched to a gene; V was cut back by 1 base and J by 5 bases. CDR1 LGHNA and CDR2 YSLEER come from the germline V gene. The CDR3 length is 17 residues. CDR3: CASSQVLAGLAGDTQYF. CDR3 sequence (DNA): TGCGCCAGCAGCCAAGTGCTAGCGGGATTGGCTGGAGATACGCAGTATTTT.

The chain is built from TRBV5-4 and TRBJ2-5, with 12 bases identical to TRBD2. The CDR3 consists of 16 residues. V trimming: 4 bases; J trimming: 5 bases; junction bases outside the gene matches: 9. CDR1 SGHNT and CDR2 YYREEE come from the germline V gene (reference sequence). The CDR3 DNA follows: TGTGCCAGCAGCCGAGGAGGACTAGCGGGGTCTGAGACCCAGTACTTC. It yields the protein CASSRGGLAGSETQYF.

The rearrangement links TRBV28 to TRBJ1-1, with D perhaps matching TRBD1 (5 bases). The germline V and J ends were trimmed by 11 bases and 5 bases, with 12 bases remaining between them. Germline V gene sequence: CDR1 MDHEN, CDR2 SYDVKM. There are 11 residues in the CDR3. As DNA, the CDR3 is TGTGCCGTGCGGGGCTTGACTGAAGCTTTCTTT. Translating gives CAVRGLTEAFF. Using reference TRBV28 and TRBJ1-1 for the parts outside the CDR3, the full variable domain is DVKVTQSSRYLVKRTGEKVFLECVQDMDHENMFWYRQDPGLGLRLIYFSYDVKMKEKGDIPEGYSVSREKKERFSLILESASTNQTSMYLCAVRGLTEAFFGQGTRLTVV.

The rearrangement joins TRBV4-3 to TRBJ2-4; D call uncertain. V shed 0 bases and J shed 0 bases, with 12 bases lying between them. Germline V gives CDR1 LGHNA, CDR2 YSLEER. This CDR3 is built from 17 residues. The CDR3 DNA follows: TGCGCCAGCAGCCAAGAGGCCACAACACTAGCCAAAAACATTCAGTACTTC. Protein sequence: CASSQEATTLAKNIQYF.

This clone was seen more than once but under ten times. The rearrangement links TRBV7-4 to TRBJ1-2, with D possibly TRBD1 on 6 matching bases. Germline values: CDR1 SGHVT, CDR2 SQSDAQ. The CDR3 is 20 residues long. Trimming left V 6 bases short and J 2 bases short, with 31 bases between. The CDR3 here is CASRLRSSQGKGGINYGYTF. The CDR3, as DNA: TGTGCCAGCAGGCTGAGGTCGTCACAGGGAAAGGGCGGAATCAACTATGGCTACACCTTC.

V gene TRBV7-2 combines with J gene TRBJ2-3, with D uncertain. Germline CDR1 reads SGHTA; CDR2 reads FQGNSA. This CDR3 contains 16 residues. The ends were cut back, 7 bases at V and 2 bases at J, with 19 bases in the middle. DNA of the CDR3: TGTGCCAGCACACGAAATAGGGATATCAACACAGATACGCAGTATTTT. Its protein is CASTRNRDINTDTQYF.

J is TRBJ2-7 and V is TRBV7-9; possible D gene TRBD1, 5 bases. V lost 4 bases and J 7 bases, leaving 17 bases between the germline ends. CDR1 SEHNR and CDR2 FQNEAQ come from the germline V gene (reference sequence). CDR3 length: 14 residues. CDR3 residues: CASSSQAGPGEQYF. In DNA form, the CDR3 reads TGTGCCAGCAGCTCCCAGGCAGGGCCTGGTGAGCAGTACTTC.

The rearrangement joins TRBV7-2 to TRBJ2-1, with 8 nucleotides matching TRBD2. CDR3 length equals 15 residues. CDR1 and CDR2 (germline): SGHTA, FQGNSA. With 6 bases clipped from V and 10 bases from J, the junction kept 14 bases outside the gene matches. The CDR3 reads CASSSRKAGGNEQFF. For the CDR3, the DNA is TGTGCCAGCAGTAGTCGAAAGGCGGGAGGAAACGAGCAGTTCTTC.

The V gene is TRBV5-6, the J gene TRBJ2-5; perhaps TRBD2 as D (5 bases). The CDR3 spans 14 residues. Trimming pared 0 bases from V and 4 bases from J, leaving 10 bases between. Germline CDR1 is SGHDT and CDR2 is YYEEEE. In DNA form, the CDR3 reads TGTGCCAGCAGCTTGGACGCGGCGGGAGAGACCCAGTACTTC. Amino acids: CASSLDAAGETQYF.

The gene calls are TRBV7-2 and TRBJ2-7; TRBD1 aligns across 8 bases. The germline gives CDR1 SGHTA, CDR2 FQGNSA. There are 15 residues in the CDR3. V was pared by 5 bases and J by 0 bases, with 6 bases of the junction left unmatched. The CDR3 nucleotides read TGTGCCAGCAGCCCCCGGACAGGGAGCTCCTACGAGCAGTACTTC. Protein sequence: CASSPRTGSSYEQYF.

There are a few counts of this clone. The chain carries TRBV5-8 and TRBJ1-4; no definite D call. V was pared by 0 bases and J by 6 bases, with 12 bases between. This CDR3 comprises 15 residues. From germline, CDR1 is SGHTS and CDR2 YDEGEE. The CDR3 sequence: CASSLGVGEDEKLFF. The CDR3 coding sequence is TGTGCCAGCAGCTTGGGAGTGGGTGAAGATGAAAAACTGTTTTTT.

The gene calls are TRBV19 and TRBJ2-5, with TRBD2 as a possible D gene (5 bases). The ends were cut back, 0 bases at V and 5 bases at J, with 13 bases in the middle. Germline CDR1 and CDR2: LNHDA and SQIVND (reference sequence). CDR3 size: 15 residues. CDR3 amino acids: CASSIDRTGEETQYF. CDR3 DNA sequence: TGTGCCAGTAGTATAGATCGGACCGGGGAGGAGACCCAGTACTTC.

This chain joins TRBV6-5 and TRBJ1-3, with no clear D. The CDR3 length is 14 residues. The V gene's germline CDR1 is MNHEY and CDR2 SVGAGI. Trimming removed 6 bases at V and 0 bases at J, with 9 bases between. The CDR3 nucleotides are TGTGCCAGCAGCGGACGGTTCTCTGGAAACACCATATATTTT. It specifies CASSGRFSGNTIYF.

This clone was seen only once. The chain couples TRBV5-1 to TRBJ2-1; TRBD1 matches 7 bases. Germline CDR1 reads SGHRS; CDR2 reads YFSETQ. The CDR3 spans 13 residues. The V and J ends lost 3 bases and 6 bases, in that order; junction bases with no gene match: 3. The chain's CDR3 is CASSSTGSNEQFF. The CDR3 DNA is TGCGCCAGCAGCTCGACAGGGAGCAATGAGCAGTTCTTC. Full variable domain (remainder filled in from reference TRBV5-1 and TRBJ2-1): KAGVTQTPRYLIKTRGQQVTLSCSPISGHRSVSWYQQTPGQGLQFLFEYFSETQRNKGNFPGRFSGRQFSNSRSEMNVSTLELGDSALYLCASSSTGSNEQFFGPGTRLTVL.

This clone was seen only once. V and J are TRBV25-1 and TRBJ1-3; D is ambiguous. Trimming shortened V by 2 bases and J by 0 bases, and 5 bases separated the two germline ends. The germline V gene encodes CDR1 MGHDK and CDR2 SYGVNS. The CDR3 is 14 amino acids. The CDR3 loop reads CASSEESSGNTIYF. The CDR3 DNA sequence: TGTGCCAGCAGTGAAGAGAGCTCTGGAAACACCATATATTTT.